The present entry profiles one T cell receptor (beta chain) with its context. Per the study methods: Estimation of nucleated cell counts was performed using reference gene primer amplification. The protocol was immunoSEQ multiplex PCR, while the TCRdb copy is restricted to in-frame clones and leaves out a portion. The V and J calls and clone size come from that table; D and trimming were worked out from the DNA. Of about 210,000 clones in the sample, roughly nine tenths were seen once. This record comes from a study of blood T cell repertoires in COVID-19. Overall study context: Acute-phase and convalescent COVID-19 samples originated in the United States, Italy and Spain.

CDR3 length: 15 amino acids. V was shortened by 4 bases and J by 2 bases, with 15 bases between the two germline ends. Germline V gene data show CDR1 as MDHEN and CDR2 as SYDVKM. The sequenced sample was peripheral blood. V usage is TRBV28 and J usage is TRBJ2-7; possibly TRBD2 for D (7 bases). The sequence derives from a man aged 35 to 55 with acute or convalescent COVID-19. The DNA of the CDR3 is TGTGCCAGCAGTTCCTTGGGGGGGCTCGCCTACGAGCAGTACTTC. Residues: CASSSLGGLAYEQYF.